This T cell receptor (beta chain) derives from a study of T-cell memory formation after mild COVID-19. Study at large: TCR clusters were largely donor specific. Study-level findings and limits: Several responding clones turned up in pre-infection memory, indicating that cross-reactive memory may have taken part. Second-wave clones that peaked on day 37 lacked confirmed SARS-CoV-2 specificity. Mainly CM and EM harbored the contracting CD4+ clones; mainly EMRA harbored the CD8+ ones.

TCRdb re-derived calls from the 5' RACE reads in MiXCR, one entry per CDR3 protein. Of 270,000 or so distinct CDR3 sequences detected, roughly 18% appear once; the ten largest clones hold roughly 23%. A word on this clonotype: The antigen remains unidentified.

The CDR3 has 18 residues. With V trimmed by 6 bases and J by 6 bases, 18 bases remained unmatched. Sequenced: PBMCs or a T cell subset sorted from them (not recorded which). The sequence was collected from a young man who had mild COVID-19 (a few samples of this study predate the infection). Cell type and time point are not known. The chain links TRBV12-3 or TRBV12-4 to TRBJ2-3; 10 bases line up with TRBD2. This CDR3 reads CASSPWGSGGTARDTQYF. The CDR3 bases are TGTGCCAGCAGCCCCTGGGGTAGCGGGGGGACGGCCAGGGATACGCAGTATTTT.